The clone carrying this T cell receptor (beta chain) was found once. This specimen belongs to a study of blood T cell repertoires in COVID-19. Turning to the study itself: The cDNA or gDNA used as material had been derived from T cells, B-cell-depleted T cells, or PBMCs.

In the original workflow: Estimates of nucleated cell counts were drawn from the amplification of reference gene primers. The method was immunoSEQ multiplex PCR; TCRdb's version includes in-frame clones alone and lacks a portion of them. The D gene and trimming were derived from the DNA, and the V and J assignments and clone size from that table. The sample lists more than 100,000 clones, around three quarters occurring once. V lost 3 bases, J lost 0 bases, and 14 bases lay in between. This CDR3 is 16 amino acids long. CDR1 and CDR2 (germline): MNHEY, SVGAGI. Material: peripheral blood. The rearrangement uses TRBV6-5 and TRBJ1-2; D ambiguous. The source of this sequence is a woman aged 80 or older with acute or convalescent COVID-19. DNA for the CDR3: TGTGCCAGCAGTTATTTTCGGGGTTCGTCTAACTATGGCTACACCTTC. Protein sequence: CASSYFRGSSNYGYTF.